This is a list of T cell receptor beta chains from one sample in a study of T cell repertoires in cytomegalovirus infection. TCRdb reprocessed the reads via MiXCR and lists one record per CDR3 protein. The profile shows 250,000 to 400,000 distinct CDR3 sequences, roughly 25% of them singletons. These TCRs' antigens remain unknown. This sample comprised cultured PBMCs, obtained from culture after CMV antigen stimulation. Receptor source: a human donor in good health (CMV status not recorded). Some clones in this sample may be carry-over from other donors' samples. Each CDR3 is given with its conserved first and last residue. A D gene is named only where the DNA matches it firmly. The size entry is marked missing in some rows and otherwise reads once, few, many or a size class.

abundance: .
v_gene: TRBV12-3/TRBV12-4
d_gene: .
j_gene: TRBJ1-1
CDR3aa: CASSLYRAGDTEAFF

abundance: .
v_gene: TRBV28
d_gene: .
j_gene: TRBJ2-7
CDR3aa: CASSTPGVREQYF

abundance: few
v_gene: TRBV6-2/TRBV6-3
d_gene: .
j_gene: TRBJ2-7
CDR3aa: CASSRCGTAYEQYF

abundance: many
v_gene: TRBV24-1
d_gene: TRBD2
j_gene: TRBJ2-1
CDR3aa: CATGLAGTYNEQFF

abundance: many
v_gene: TRBV28
d_gene: .
j_gene: TRBJ2-7
CDR3aa: CASSLPGGSYEQYF

abundance: few
v_gene: TRBV5-1
d_gene: TRBD1
j_gene: TRBJ2-7
CDR3aa: CASSLRQGLNEQYF

abundance: .
v_gene: TRBV7-6
d_gene: TRBD2
j_gene: TRBJ2-1
CDR3aa: CASSPTTSGGLNEQFF

abundance: .
v_gene: TRBV4-1
d_gene: .
j_gene: TRBJ1-1
CDR3aa: CASSLAQGYAEAFF

abundance: few
v_gene: TRBV24-1
d_gene: TRBD2
j_gene: TRBJ2-5
CDR3aa: CATSAWTSGRNQETQYF

abundance: few
v_gene: TRBV19
d_gene: TRBD1
j_gene: TRBJ1-1
CDR3aa: CASSMIWDRGNTEAFF

abundance: .
v_gene: TRBV7-2
d_gene: TRBD2
j_gene: TRBJ2-3
CDR3aa: CASSKRDYTDTQYF

abundance: many
v_gene: TRBV4-3
d_gene: TRBD1
j_gene: TRBJ2-3
CDR3aa: CASSYGQGPDTQYF

abundance: .
v_gene: TRBV9
d_gene: .
j_gene: TRBJ2-1
CDR3aa: CASSVGTLGHNEQFF

abundance: many
v_gene: TRBV5-1
d_gene: TRBD2
j_gene: TRBJ2-1
CDR3aa: CASRPLAGSYNEQFF

abundance: many
v_gene: TRBV12-5
d_gene: .
j_gene: TRBJ1-2
CDR3aa: CASGRVVGDGLYGYTF

abundance: few
v_gene: TRBV19
d_gene: .
j_gene: TRBJ2-3
CDR3aa: CASSWGTGTDTQYF

abundance: .
v_gene: TRBV6-5
d_gene: TRBD2
j_gene: TRBJ2-1
CDR3aa: CASSTRGSGSGHEQFF

abundance: few
v_gene: TRBV7-2
d_gene: TRBD2
j_gene: TRBJ2-2
CDR3aa: CASSYLIGRGTGELFF

abundance: .
v_gene: TRBV24-1
d_gene: TRBD1
j_gene: TRBJ1-1
CDR3aa: CATSGQGGTEAFF

abundance: many
v_gene: TRBV7-2
d_gene: TRBD1
j_gene: TRBJ2-5
CDR3aa: CASSFWDRGGGTQYF

abundance: once
v_gene: TRBV5-1
d_gene: .
j_gene: TRBJ2-1
CDR3aa: CASSLFSTGNNEQFF

abundance: .
v_gene: TRBV15
d_gene: .
j_gene: TRBJ2-4
CDR3aa: CATSMGSGAKNIQYF

abundance: .
v_gene: TRBV6-5
d_gene: .
j_gene: TRBJ2-5
CDR3aa: CASSSSPFGTLETQYF

abundance: many
v_gene: TRBV7-2
d_gene: TRBD1
j_gene: TRBJ2-5
CDR3aa: CASRGDRAHQETQYF